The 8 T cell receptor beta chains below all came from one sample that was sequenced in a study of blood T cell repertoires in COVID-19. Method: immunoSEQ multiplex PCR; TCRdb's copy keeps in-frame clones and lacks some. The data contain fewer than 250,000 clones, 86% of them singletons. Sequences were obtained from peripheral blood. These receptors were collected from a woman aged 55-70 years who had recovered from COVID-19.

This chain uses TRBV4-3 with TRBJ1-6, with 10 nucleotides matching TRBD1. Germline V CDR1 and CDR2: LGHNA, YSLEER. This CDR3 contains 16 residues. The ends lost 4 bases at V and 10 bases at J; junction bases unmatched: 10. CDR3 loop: CASSRKTGGAMSPLHF. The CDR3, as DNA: TGCGCCAGCAGCCGCAAGACAGGGGGCGCGATGTCACCCCTCCACTTT.

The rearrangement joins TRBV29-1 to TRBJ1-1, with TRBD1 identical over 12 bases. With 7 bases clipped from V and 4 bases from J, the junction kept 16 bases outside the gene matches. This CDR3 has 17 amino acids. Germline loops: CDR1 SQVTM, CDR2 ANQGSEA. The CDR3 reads CSAPQGTGGGVGTEAFF. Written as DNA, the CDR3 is TGCAGCGCCCCTCAGGGGACAGGGGGCGGTGTCGGCACTGAAGCTTTCTTT.

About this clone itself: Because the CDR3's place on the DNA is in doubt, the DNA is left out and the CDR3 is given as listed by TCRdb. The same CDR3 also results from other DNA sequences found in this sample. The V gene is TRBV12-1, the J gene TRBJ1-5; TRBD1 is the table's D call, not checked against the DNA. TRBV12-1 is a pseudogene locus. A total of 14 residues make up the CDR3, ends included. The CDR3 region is CASSFGQGNQPQHF.

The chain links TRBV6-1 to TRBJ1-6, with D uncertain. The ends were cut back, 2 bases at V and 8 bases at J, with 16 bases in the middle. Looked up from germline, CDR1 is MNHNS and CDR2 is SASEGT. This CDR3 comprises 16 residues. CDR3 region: CASSEPPSTWYSPLHF. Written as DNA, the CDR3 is TGTGCCAGCAGTGAACCCCCCAGTACGTGGTATTCACCCCTCCACTTT.

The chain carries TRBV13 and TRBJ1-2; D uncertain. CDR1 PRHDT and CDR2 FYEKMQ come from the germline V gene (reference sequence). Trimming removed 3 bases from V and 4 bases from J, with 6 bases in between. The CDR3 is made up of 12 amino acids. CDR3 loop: CASSLAFYGYTF. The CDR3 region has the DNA TGTGCCAGCAGCTTGGCCTTCTATGGCTACACCTTC.

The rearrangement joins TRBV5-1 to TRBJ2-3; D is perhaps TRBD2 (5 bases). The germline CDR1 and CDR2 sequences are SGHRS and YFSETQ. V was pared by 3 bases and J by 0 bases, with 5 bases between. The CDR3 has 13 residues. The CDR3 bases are TGCGCCAGCAGCTCGGGGAGCACAGATACGCAGTATTTT. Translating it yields CASSSGSTDTQYF. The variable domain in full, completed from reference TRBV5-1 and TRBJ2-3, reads KAGVTQTPRYLIKTRGQQVTLSCSPISGHRSVSWYQQTPGQGLQFLFEYFSETQRNKGNFPGRFSGRQFSNSRSEMNVSTLELGDSALYLCASSSGSTDTQYFGPGTRLTVL.

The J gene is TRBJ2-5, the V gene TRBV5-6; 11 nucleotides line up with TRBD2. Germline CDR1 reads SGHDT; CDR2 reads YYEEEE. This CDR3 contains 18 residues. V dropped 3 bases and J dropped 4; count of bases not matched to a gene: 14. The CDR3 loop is CASSSLLAGGREAETQYF. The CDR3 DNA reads TGTGCCAGCAGCTCCCTTCTAGCGGGGGGCCGCGAGGCAGAGACCCAGTACTTC. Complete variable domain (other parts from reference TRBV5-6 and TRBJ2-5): DAGVTQSPTHLIKTRGQQVTLRCSPKSGHDTVSWYQQALGQGPQFIFQYYEEEERQRGNFPDRFSGHQFPNYSSELNVNALLLGDSALYLCASSSLLAGGREAETQYFGPGTRLLVL.

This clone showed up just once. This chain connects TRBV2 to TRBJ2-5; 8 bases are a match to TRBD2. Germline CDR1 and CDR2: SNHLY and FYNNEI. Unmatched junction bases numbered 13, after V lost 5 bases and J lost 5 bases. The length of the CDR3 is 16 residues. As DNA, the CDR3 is TGTGCCAGCAGTCCCCCGAGGATAGCGGGGTCGGAGACCCAGTACTTC. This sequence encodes CASSPPRIAGSETQYF.